This TCR beta chain was recovered during a study of blood T cell repertoires in COVID-19. Assay: immunoSEQ multiplex PCR; the TCRdb copy retains only in-frame clones and omits some. The repertoire has fewer than 400,000 clones, around 85% of them found once; the top ten carry under 2%. V dropped 4 bases and J dropped 2; count of bases not matched to a gene: 5. This CDR3 region has 15 residues. From germline, CDR1 is SGDLS and CDR2 YYNGEE. Adults between roughly 18 and 89 years of age took part from more than 20 US areas. Participants in the exposed group had met a COVID-19 case in the 2 weeks before joining the study.

Sequencing was performed on PBMCs or T cells enriched from blood (not recorded which). The chain uses TRBV9 and TRBJ1-2, with 10 bases matching TRBD1. This sequence originates from a woman younger than 45 who had been exposed to COVID-19. CDR3 region: CASSPRTGGNYGYTF. The DNA of the CDR3 is TGTGCCAGCAGCCCGAGGACAGGGGGAAACTATGGCTACACCTTC.